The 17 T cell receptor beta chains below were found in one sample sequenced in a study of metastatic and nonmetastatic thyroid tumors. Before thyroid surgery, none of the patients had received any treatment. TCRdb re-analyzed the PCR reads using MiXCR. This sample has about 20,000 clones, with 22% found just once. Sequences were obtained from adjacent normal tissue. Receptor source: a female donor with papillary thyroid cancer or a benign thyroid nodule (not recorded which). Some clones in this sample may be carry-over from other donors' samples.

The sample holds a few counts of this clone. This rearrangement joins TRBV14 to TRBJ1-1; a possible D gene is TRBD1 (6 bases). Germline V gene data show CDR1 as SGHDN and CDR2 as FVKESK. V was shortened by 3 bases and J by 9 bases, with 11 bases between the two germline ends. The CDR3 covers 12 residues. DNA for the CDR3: TGTGCCAGCAGCCATGTGGACAGAAAAGCTTTCTTT. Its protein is CASSHVDRKAFF.

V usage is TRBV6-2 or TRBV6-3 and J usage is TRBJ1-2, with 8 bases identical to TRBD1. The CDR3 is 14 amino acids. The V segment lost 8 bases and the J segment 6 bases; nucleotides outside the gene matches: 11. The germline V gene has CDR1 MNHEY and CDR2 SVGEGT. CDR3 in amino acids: CASLLTGTGNGYTF. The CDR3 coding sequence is TGTGCCAGCTTGCTGACCGGGACAGGAAATGGCTACACCTTC.

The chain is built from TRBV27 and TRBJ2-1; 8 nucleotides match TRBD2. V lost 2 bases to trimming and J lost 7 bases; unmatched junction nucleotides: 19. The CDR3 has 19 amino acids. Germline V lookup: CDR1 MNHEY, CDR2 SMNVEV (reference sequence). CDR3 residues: CASSLRGLAGRSTGNEQFF. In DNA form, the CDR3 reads TGTGCCAGCAGTTTAAGGGGCCTAGCGGGCCGCTCTACGGGGAATGAGCAGTTCTTC.

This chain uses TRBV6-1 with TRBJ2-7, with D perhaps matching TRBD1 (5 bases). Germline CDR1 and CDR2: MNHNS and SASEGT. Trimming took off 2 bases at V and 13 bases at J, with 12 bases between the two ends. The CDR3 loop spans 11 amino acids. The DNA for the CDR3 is TGTGCCAGCAGTGAATATCAGGGTAGCTACTTC. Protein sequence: CASSEYQGSYF.

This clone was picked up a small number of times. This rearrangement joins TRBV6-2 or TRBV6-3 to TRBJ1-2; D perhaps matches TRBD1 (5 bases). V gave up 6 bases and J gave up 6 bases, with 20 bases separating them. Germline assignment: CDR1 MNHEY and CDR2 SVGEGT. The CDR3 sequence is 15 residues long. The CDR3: CASSRMGPQEDGYTF. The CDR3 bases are TGTGCCAGCAGCAGGATGGGACCTCAGGAGGATGGCTACACCTTC.

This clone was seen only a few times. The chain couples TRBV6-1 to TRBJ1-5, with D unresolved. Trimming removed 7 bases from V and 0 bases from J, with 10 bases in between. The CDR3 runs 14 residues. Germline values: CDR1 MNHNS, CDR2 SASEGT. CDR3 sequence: CASKPLTSNQPQHF. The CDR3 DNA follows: TGTGCCAGCAAACCGTTGACTAGCAATCAGCCCCAGCATTTT.

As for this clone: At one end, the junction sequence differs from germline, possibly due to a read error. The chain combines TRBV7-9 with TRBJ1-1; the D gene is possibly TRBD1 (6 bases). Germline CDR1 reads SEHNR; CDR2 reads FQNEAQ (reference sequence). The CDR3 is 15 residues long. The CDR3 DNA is TGTGCCAACAGCTTGGGAGCACCACAGGGATCTGAAGCTTTCTTT. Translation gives CANSLGAPQGSEAFF.

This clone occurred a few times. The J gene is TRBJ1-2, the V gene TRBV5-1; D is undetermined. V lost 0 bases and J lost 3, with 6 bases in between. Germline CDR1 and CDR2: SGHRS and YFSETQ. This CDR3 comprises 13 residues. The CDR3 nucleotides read TGCGCCAGCAGCTTGGGCGAAGACTATGGCTACACCTTC. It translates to CASSLGEDYGYTF.

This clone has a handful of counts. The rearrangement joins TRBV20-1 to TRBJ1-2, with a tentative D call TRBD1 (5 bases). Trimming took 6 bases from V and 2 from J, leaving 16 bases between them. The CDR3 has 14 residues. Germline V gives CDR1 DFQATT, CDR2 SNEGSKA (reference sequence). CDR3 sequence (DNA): TGCAGTGCCGAGAGGGGCGGACCCAACTATGGCTACACCTTC. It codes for CSAERGGPNYGYTF.

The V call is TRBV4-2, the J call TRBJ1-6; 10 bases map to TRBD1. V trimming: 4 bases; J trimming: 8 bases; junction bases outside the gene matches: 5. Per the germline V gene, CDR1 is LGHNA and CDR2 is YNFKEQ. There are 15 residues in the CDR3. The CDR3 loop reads CASSPGQGPDSPLHF. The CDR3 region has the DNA TGTGCCAGCAGCCCGGGACAGGGGCCAGATTCACCCCTCCACTTT.

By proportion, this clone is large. CDR3 sequence: CASSLSVGAYNEQFF. DNA for the CDR3: TGTGCCAGCAGTTTATCAGTAGGGGCCTACAATGAGCAGTTCTTC. The rearrangement uses TRBV27 and TRBJ2-1; D perhaps matches TRBD1 (5 bases). Germline V lookup: CDR1 MNHEY, CDR2 SMNVEV (reference sequence). V gave up 0 bases and J gave up 2 bases, with 8 bases separating them. The CDR3 length is 15 residues.

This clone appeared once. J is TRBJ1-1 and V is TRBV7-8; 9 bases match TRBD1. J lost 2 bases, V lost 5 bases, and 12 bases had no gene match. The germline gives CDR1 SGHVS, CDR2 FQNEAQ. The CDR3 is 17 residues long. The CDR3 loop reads CASSRLPGQGKNTEAFF. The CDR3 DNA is TGTGCCAGCAGCCGCCTCCCAGGACAGGGGAAAAACACTGAAGCTTTCTTT.

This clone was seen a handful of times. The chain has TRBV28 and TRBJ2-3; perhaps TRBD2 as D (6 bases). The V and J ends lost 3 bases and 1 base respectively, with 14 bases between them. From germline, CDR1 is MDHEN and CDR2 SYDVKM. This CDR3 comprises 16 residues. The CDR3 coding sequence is TGTGCCAGCAGTTTTGTGGCGGGGTTTCGCACAGATACGCAGTATTTT. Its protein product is CASSFVAGFRTDTQYF.

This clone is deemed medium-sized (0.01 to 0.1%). CDR3 nucleotides: TGTGCCAGCAGGCGGACAGGGGGAGGGGGCACTGAAGCTTTCTTT. It specifies CASRRTGGGGTEAFF. The V gene is TRBV6-1, the J gene TRBJ1-1, with 10 bases matching TRBD1. Germline CDR1 and CDR2: MNHNS and SASEGT. The CDR3 runs 15 residues. The J segment lost 4 bases and the V segment lost 6 bases, leaving 8 bases of the junction unmatched.

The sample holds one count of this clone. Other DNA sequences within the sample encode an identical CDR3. This CDR3 reads CASRTVGGPSVDTQYF. The CDR3 nucleotides read TGTGCCAGCAGGACTGTGGGAGGGCCCTCCGTAGATACGCAGTATTTT. The chain employs TRBV2 and TRBJ2-3; 7 nucleotides match TRBD2. Trimming removed 6 bases from V and 5 bases from J; junction bases left unmatched: 14. The CDR3 spans 16 residues. The germline gives CDR1 SNHLY, CDR2 FYNNEI.

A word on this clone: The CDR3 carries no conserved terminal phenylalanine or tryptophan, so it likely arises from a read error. The CDR3 DNA reads as TGTGCCAGCAGCTTGGGCTCGGGGCAGCCGAACACTGAAGCTTTCATT. Translation: CASSLGSGQPNTEAFI. This sequence joins TRBV5-5 and TRBJ1-1; a possible D gene is TRBD1 (5 bases). Trimming stripped 0 bases from V and 1 base from J, with 13 bases between. CDR3 size: 16 residues. Germline V gives CDR1 SGHKS, CDR2 YYEKEE (reference sequence).

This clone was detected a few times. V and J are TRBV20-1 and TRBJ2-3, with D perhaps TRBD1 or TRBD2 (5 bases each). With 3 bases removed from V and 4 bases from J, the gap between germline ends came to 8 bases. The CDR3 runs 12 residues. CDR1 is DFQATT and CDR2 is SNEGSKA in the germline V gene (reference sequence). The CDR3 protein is CSARTAADTQYF. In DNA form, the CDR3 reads TGCAGTGCTAGGACAGCGGCAGATACGCAGTATTTT.